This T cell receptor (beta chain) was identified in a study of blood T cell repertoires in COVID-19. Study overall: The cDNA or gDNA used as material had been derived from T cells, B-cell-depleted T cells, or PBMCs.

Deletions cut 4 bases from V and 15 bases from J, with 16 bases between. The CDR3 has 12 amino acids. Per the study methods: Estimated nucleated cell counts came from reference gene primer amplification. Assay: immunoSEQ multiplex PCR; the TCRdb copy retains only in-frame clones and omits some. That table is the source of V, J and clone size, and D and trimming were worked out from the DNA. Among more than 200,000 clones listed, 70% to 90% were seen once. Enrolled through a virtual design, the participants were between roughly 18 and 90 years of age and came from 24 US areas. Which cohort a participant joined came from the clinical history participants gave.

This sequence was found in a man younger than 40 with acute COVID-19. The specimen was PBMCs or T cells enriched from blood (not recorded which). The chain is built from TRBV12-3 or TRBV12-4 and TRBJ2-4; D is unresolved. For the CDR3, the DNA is TGTGCCAGCAGTTCCCTCACCGATGTGCGGTACTTC. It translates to CASSSLTDVRYF.